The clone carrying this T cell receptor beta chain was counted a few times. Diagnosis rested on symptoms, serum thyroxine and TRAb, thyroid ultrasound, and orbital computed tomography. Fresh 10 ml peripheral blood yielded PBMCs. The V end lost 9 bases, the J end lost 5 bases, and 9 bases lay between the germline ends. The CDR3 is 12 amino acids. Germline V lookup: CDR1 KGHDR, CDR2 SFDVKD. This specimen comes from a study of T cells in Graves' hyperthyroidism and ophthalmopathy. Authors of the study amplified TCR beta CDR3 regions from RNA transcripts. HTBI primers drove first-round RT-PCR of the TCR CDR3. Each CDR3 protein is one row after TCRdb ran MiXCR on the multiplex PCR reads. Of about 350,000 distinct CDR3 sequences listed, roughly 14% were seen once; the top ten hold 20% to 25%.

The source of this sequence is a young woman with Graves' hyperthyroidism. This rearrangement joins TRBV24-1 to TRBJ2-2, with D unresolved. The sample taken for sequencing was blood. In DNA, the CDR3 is TGTGCCACCGGAAAGGTGACCGGGGAGCTGTTTTTT. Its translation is CATGKVTGELFF.